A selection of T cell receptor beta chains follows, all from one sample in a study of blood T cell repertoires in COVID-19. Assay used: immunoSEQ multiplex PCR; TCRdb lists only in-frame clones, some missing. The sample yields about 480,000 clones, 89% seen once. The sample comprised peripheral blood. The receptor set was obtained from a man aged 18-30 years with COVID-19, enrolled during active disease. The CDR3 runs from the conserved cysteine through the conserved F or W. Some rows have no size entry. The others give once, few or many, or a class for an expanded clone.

CDR3 protein: CASSLAGQASYNEQFF; J gene: TRBJ2-1; clone size: NA; V gene: TRBV5-1
CDR3 protein: CASSTGGNTEAFF; J gene: TRBJ1-1; clone size: NA; V gene: TRBV6-5
CDR3 protein: CSVVRTGDEKLFF; J gene: TRBJ1-4; clone size: NA; V gene: TRBV29-1
CDR3 protein: CASSDRGTGNTIYF; J gene: TRBJ1-3; clone size: few; V gene: TRBV2
CDR3 protein: CASSSPSSGRVREQYF; J gene: TRBJ2-7; clone size: few; V gene: TRBV27
CDR3 protein: CSVIQGGELFF; J gene: TRBJ2-2; clone size: NA; V gene: TRBV29-1
CDR3 protein: CASSRQGGQYF; J gene: TRBJ2-7; clone size: NA; V gene: TRBV7-9
CDR3 protein: CASSNLDSSVAYNEQFF; J gene: TRBJ2-1; clone size: NA; V gene: TRBV19
CDR3 protein: CASSYSQGASEQYF; J gene: TRBJ2-7; clone size: NA; V gene: TRBV6-6
CDR3 protein: CASSITRPGTDTQYF; J gene: TRBJ2-3; clone size: NA; V gene: TRBV19
CDR3 protein: CASSLRASGWTSTDTQYF; J gene: TRBJ2-3; clone size: NA; V gene: TRBV7-8
CDR3 protein: CASEGTGVGEQYF; J gene: TRBJ2-7; clone size: once; V gene: TRBV3-1/TRBV3-2
CDR3 protein: CATSPPGHNEKLFF; J gene: TRBJ1-4; clone size: NA; V gene: TRBV15
CDR3 protein: CASSAGDRAGANVLTF; J gene: TRBJ2-6; clone size: once; V gene: TRBV19
CDR3 protein: CASGDRGANEQFF; J gene: TRBJ2-1; clone size: NA; V gene: TRBV12-5
CDR3 protein: CASSLAGVLANEQFF; J gene: TRBJ2-1; clone size: NA; V gene: TRBV28
CDR3 protein: CASSLARTGGLGELFF; J gene: TRBJ2-2; clone size: NA; V gene: TRBV7-2
CDR3 protein: CASSKYSGQGGDEQFF; J gene: TRBJ2-1; clone size: NA; V gene: TRBV6-2/TRBV6-3
CDR3 protein: CASSYSDTSYEQYF; J gene: TRBJ2-7; clone size: NA; V gene: TRBV10-1
CDR3 protein: CASSLSWAAGQPQHF; J gene: TRBJ1-5; clone size: NA; V gene: TRBV27
CDR3 protein: CASSPSGTGSYEQYF; J gene: TRBJ2-7; clone size: few; V gene: TRBV25-1
CDR3 protein: CASSRGADLSYEQYF; J gene: TRBJ2-7; clone size: NA; V gene: TRBV3-1/TRBV3-2
CDR3 protein: CASSLYRGATGELFF; J gene: TRBJ2-2; clone size: NA; V gene: TRBV7-9
CDR3 protein: CASSQGQGDGYTF; J gene: TRBJ1-2; clone size: NA; V gene: TRBV7-3
CDR3 protein: CASTKAGERGSSYNEQFF; J gene: TRBJ2-1; clone size: NA; V gene: TRBV19
CDR3 protein: CASSPTGGSGYTF; J gene: TRBJ1-2; clone size: NA; V gene: TRBV7-8
CDR3 protein: CAWSSPNRDRERQPQHF; J gene: TRBJ1-5; clone size: NA; V gene: TRBV30
CDR3 protein: CASSPRGAGGIETQYF; J gene: TRBJ2-5; clone size: NA; V gene: TRBV19
CDR3 protein: CASSSDETIYNEQFF; J gene: TRBJ2-1; clone size: NA; V gene: TRBV5-5
CDR3 protein: CASSSRTGGFTGELFF; J gene: TRBJ2-2; clone size: NA; V gene: TRBV5-1
CDR3 protein: CASSSGQGDYGYTF; J gene: TRBJ1-2; clone size: NA; V gene: TRBV5-4
CDR3 protein: CASSQNRGPGELFF; J gene: TRBJ2-2; clone size: once; V gene: TRBV4-2
CDR3 protein: CASSSTGTTNNEQFF; J gene: TRBJ2-1; clone size: NA; V gene: TRBV13
CDR3 protein: CASSGSRVAETQYF; J gene: TRBJ2-5; clone size: NA; V gene: TRBV2
CDR3 protein: CASSSGQGRGVETQYF; J gene: TRBJ2-5; clone size: NA; V gene: TRBV5-8
CDR3 protein: CASSSTSGTDEQYF; J gene: TRBJ2-7; clone size: NA; V gene: TRBV4-1
CDR3 protein: CASSGTSANTGELFF; J gene: TRBJ2-2; clone size: NA; V gene: TRBV19
CDR3 protein: CASSESQGNNSPLHF; J gene: TRBJ1-6; clone size: once; V gene: TRBV5-4
CDR3 protein: CASSLDRAPVPTNEKLFF; J gene: TRBJ1-4; clone size: NA; V gene: TRBV7-9
CDR3 protein: CASSSEADTQYF; J gene: TRBJ2-3; clone size: once; V gene: TRBV7-9
CDR3 protein: CASRPTNLAGGLMQPQHF; J gene: TRBJ1-5; clone size: NA; V gene: TRBV27
CDR3 protein: CASRPLPSYNEQFF; J gene: TRBJ2-1; clone size: NA; V gene: TRBV2
CDR3 protein: CASSRGGYNEQFF; J gene: TRBJ2-1; clone size: NA; V gene: TRBV7-9
CDR3 protein: CASSQPRQGANSPLHF; J gene: TRBJ1-6; clone size: NA; V gene: TRBV27
CDR3 protein: CASSELGGSTDTQYF; J gene: TRBJ2-3; clone size: NA; V gene: TRBV25-1
CDR3 protein: CASSSQPGGTEAFF; J gene: TRBJ1-1; clone size: few; V gene: TRBV6-5
CDR3 protein: CATSDSRGLRGTSTDTQYF; J gene: TRBJ2-3; clone size: few; V gene: TRBV24-1
CDR3 protein: CASSNRQVLSYEQYF; J gene: TRBJ2-7; clone size: NA; V gene: TRBV19
CDR3 protein: CASSPGGVSGNTIYF; J gene: TRBJ1-3; clone size: NA; V gene: TRBV7-2
CDR3 protein: CASSIRPAGGPSYNEQFF; J gene: TRBJ2-1; clone size: NA; V gene: TRBV19
CDR3 protein: CASKIGLEDGSPLHF; J gene: TRBJ1-6; clone size: few; V gene: TRBV19
CDR3 protein: CASSPDGNYGYTF; J gene: TRBJ1-2; clone size: NA; V gene: TRBV18
CDR3 protein: CAWGGLAGARNEQFF; J gene: TRBJ2-1; clone size: NA; V gene: TRBV30
CDR3 protein: CASTNEDEQFF; J gene: TRBJ2-1; clone size: once; V gene: TRBV19
CDR3 protein: CASSSETSGRPDTQYF; J gene: TRBJ2-3; clone size: NA; V gene: TRBV27